Sequencing of this TCR beta chain was carried out in a study of blood T cell repertoires in COVID-19. This table comes from immunoSEQ multiplex PCR, and its TCRdb copy is limited to in-frame clones, with some not included. The sample includes approximately 180,000 clones, 70% to 90% of them seen just once. Germline trimming cut 6 bases from V and 2 bases from J; bases unmatched to any gene: 11. Looked up from germline, CDR1 is SGDLS and CDR2 is YYNGEE. CDR3 length: 16 residues. This chain links TRBV9 with TRBJ2-3; 8 bases align to TRBD2. This sequence originates from a man aged 60 to 69 with active or convalescent COVID-19. The sample comprised peripheral blood. CDR3 in amino acids: CASTGGPGGATDTQYF. The CDR3 bases are TGTGCCAGCACCGGAGGCCCCGGGGGGGCCACAGATACGCAGTATTTT.